Reported below is one T cell receptor beta chain. Its antigen remains undetermined. No base quality values were provided; no much bigger clone lies one nucleotide off. The record originates from a study of siplizumab effects on memory and regulatory T cells (dated by TCRdb to about 2019). A note on the overall study: The effect of the anti-CD2 antibody siplizumab on alloreactive T-cell subsets was examined in allogeneic mixed lymphocyte reactions constructed from human PBMCs. Here is what the overall study found, with its caveats: Whether proliferating Tregs from siplizumab cultures were suppressive was not functionally confirmed. The cumulative frequency of alloreactive sequences traceable to unstimulated CD4+ memory T cells was significantly reduced by siplizumab. For roughly 75-95% of proliferating CD4+ or CD8+ clones, no naive or memory phenotype could be assigned. Because sequences at frequencies below about 10^-5 were poorly captured, only a minor fraction of alloreactive clones could be mapped back to unstimulated subsets. Of the alloreactive CD4+ clones that could be mapped, the Treg-derived share averaged about 63% with siplizumab compared with 26.9% in control reactions. Compared with memory T cells, unstimulated naive T cells appeared more diverse, and naive cells seemed to make a substantial contribution to the alloresponse.

The method behind the library was the immunoSEQ multiplex PCR assay. The deep sequencing platform assayed roughly 10^5 TCR templates per sample. Genomic DNA extracted from sorted T cells was the material used for TCRbeta CDR3 sequencing. The original pipeline was this. Clonal analysis of TCRbeta CDR3 data was done in the R programming language. Alloreactive CD4+ and CD8+ clones were defined by comparing unstimulated samples with post-reaction CFSE-low samples. Regulatory or non-regulatory origin of alloreactive CD4+ clones was assigned by matching sequences to the sorted unstimulated Treg and non-Treg repertoires. Drawn from immuneACCESS, this table holds only the in-frame rearrangements with V and J called that TCRdb kept. Clones are partly lost; checked studies trace under half to an unresolved V gene and leave the rest unexplained. From that table come the V and J calls and clone size; the DNA was used to work out D and trimming. For this sample there are 65,000 to 90,000 clones; 93% appear just once. The ten largest clones capture roughly 5% of the sample.

Sorted unstimulated T cells and proliferating T cells recovered from mixed lymphocyte reactions were subjected to TCRbeta CDR3 sequencing. Fresh whole blood from approximately 10 HLA-typed healthy donors was used to isolate PBMCs. From cysteine to phenylalanine, the CDR3 is 13 amino acids long. The read is trimmed to its CDR3 DNA, 39 bases read in frame from base 1. CDR1 and CDR2 are drawn from the germline V gene: ENHRY, SYGVKD. V is cut by 7 bases and J by 3 bases, and the space between the germline ends is 12 bases. Specimen: CD8+ T cells sorted from blood. The clonotype comes from a human donor in good health. The chain joins TRBV10-3 to TRBJ1-1; perhaps TRBD1 is the D gene, with 6 bases matching. The DNA sequence is given as TGTGCCATCATCCCGGACAGCTACACTGAAGCTTTCTTT. The translation is CAIIPDSYTEAFF.